This note documents a single T cell receptor beta chain sequence. No antigen is known for it. CDR3 length: 17 residues. Looked up from germline, CDR1 is SGHAT and CDR2 is FQNNGV. J gave up 7 bases and V 2 bases, and 15 bases lay outside the gene matches. These data originate in a study of shared clonotypes between healthy human individuals. Naivety among CD8 cells was defined by CD45RO negativity and positive CCR7 selection, thereby excluding terminally differentiated effector memory CD45RA+ cells. TCRdb's table, derived via immunoSEQ multiplex PCR, lists solely in-frame clones and lacks some. The data contain around 2,000,000 clones, about 95% of them singletons. Study-wide results and limits: An effect of sequencing depth on clonotype sharing among donors was expected. Rarefaction analysis demonstrated incomplete sorted-subset sequencing notwithstanding large depth.

The chain combines TRBV11-2 with TRBJ2-7, with 9 bases identical to TRBD2. The clonotype comes from a man younger than 35 in good health. The sample was naive CD8+ T cells sorted from blood. In DNA form, the CDR3 reads TGTGCCAGCAGCTTAACTCCCGTAGCGGGGGTTTCAGGGGAGCAGTACTTC. It is translated as CASSLTPVAGVSGEQYF.